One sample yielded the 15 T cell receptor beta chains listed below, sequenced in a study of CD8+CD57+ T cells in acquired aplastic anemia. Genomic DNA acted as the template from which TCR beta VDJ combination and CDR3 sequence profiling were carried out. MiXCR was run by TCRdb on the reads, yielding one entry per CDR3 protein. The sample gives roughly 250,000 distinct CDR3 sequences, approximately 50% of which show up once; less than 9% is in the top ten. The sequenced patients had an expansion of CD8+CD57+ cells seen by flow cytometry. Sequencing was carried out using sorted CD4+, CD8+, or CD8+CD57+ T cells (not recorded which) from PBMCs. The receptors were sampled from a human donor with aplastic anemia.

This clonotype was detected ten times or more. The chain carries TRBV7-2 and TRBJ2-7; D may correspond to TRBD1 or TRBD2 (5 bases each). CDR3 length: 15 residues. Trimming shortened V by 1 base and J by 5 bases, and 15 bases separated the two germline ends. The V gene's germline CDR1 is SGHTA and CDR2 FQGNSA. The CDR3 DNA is TGTGCCAGCAGCTTAGAGGGACCCGGCCGCGACGAGCAGTACTTC. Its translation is CASSLEGPGRDEQYF.

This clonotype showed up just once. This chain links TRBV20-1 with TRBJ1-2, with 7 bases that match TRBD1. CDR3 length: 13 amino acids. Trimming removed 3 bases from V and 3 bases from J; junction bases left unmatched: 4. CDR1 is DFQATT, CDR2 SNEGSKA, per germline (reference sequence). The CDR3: CSARTGLDYGYTF. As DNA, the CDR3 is TGCAGTGCTAGGACAGGGTTAGACTATGGCTACACCTTC.

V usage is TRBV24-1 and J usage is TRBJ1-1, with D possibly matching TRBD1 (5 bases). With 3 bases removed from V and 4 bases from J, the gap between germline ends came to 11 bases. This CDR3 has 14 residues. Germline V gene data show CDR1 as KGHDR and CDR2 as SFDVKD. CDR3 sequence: CATSDAGGGTEAFF. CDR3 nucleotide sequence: TGTGCCACCAGTGATGCGGGGGGAGGCACTGAAGCTTTCTTT.

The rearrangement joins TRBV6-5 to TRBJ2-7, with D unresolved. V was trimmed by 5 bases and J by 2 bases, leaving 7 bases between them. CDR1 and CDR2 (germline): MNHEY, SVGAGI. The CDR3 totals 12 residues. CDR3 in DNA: TGTGCCAGCAGTGAAATACCCTACGAGCAGTACGTC. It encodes CASSEIPYEQYV.

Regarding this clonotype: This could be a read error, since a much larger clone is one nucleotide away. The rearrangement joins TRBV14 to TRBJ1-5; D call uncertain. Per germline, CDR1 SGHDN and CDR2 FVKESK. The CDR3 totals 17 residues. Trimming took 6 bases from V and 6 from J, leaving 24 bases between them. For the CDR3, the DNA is TGTGCCAGCAGTGAAACGAGGACCCGCAACGGCAGTCAGCCCCAGCATTTT. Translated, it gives CASSETRTRNGSQPQHF.

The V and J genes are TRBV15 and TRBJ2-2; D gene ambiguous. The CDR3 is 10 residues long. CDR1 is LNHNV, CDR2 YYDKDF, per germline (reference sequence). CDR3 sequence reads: CAHQHGELFF. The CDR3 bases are TGTGCTCACCAGCACGGGGAGCTGTTTTTT.

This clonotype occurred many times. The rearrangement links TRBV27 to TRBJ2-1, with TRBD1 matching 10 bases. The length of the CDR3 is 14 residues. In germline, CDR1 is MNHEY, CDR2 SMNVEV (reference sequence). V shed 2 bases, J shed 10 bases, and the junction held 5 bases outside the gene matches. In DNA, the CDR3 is TGTGCCAGCAGTTTAAGGGACAGGGGAACCGAGCAGTTCTTC. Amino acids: CASSLRDRGTEQFF.

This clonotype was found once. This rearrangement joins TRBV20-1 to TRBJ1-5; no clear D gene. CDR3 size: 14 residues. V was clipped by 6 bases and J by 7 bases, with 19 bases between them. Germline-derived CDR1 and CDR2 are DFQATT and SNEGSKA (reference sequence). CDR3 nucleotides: TGCAGTGCCACCATGACGGATCTCAGGCAGCCCCAGCATTTT. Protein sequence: CSATMTDLRQPQHF.

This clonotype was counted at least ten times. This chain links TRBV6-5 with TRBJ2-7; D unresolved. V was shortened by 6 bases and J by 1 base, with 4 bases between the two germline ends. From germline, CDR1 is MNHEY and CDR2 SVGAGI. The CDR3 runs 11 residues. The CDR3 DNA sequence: TGTGCCAGCAGGGATTCCTACGAGCAGTACTTC. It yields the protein CASRDSYEQYF.

The CDR3 DNA follows: TGTGCCAGCAGCTTAGGGCAGAGGCGATTTGACATTCAGTACTTC. Amino acid sequence: CASSLGQRRFDIQYF. The V gene is TRBV11-2, the J gene TRBJ2-4; no clear D. The CDR3 runs 15 residues. Germline V lookup: CDR1 SGHAT, CDR2 FQNNGV. The V and J ends lost 1 base and 8 bases respectively, with 15 bases between them.

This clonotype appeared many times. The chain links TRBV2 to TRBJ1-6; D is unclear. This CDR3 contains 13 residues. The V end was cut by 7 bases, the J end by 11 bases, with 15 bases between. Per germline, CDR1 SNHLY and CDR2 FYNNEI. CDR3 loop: CASIPAIVAPLHF. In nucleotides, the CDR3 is TGTGCCAGCATCCCAGCAATAGTCGCACCCCTCCACTTT.

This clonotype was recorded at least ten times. In DNA form, the CDR3 reads TGTGCCAGCGGTCCGGGACGTTCTAATGAAAAACTGTTTTTT. This gives the protein CASGPGRSNEKLFF. This sequence joins TRBV2 and TRBJ1-4; a possible D gene is TRBD1 (5 bases). The CDR3 covers 14 residues. V dropped 8 bases and J dropped 3 bases, with 13 bases sitting between them. CDR1 SNHLY and CDR2 FYNNEI come from the germline V gene.

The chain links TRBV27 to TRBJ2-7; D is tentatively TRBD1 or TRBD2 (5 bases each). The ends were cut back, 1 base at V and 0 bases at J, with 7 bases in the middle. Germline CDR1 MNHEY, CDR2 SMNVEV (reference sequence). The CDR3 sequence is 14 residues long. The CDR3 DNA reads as TGTGCCAGCAGTTTATGGGACGGCTCCTACGAGCAGTACTTC. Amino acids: CASSLWDGSYEQYF.

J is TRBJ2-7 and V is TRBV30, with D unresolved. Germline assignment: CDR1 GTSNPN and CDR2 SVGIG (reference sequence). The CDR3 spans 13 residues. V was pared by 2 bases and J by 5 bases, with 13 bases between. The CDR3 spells CAWSLSPSHEQYF. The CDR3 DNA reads TGTGCCTGGAGTTTGTCACCATCCCACGAGCAGTACTTC. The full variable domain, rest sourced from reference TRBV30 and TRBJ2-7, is SQTIHQWPATLVQPVGSPLSLECTVEGTSNPNLYWYRQAAGRGLQLLFYSVGIGQISSEVPQNLSASRPQDRQFILSSKKLLLSDSGFYLCAWSLSPSHEQYFGPGTRLTVT.

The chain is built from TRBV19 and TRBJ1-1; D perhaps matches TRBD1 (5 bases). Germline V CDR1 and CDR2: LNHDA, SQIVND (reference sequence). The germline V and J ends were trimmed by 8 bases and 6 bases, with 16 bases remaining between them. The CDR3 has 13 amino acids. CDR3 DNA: TGTGCCAGTCATCGTCAGGGAGGCGCTGAAGCTTTCTTT. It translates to CASHRQGGAEAFF.